This TCR beta chain derives from a study of blood T cells in healthy people across ages. Study-wide context: Per every two T cells, about one barcoded beta molecule was captured by template switching.

Primed by a sample-barcoded 5' primer and a J-beta primer mix, a second PCR proceeded for about 7 to 11 cycles. TCRdb called the 5' RACE reads again in MiXCR, with one record for every CDR3 protein. The table shows hundreds of thousands of distinct CDR3 sequences, with approximately 30% occurring only once. Findings and caveats of the study: Relative to aged donors, long-lived donors carried more naive CD4+ cells and displayed higher diversity.

This CDR3 has 15 residues. Between the trimmed V and J ends, which lost 2 bases and 1 base, there was a span of 12 bases. Germline CDR1 reads MNHEY; CDR2 reads SVGEGT. Researchers isolated at least 6.5 million PBMCs per sample. This clonotype was recorded at least ten times. Antigen specificity is unknown. This receptor was taken from a woman aged 80 or over in good health. V usage is TRBV6-2 or TRBV6-3 and J usage is TRBJ2-7; D perhaps matches TRBD1 (6 bases). Sequencing was done on a sample of blood. The CDR3, as DNA: TGTGCCAGCAGTTACGAACAGGGACCTTCCTACGAGCAGTACTTC. This codes for CASSYEQGPSYEQYF.